This T cell receptor beta chain was captured by sequencing in a study of tumor-infiltrating lymphocytes in oesophageal squamous cell carcinoma. In germline, CDR1 is SNHLY, CDR2 FYNNEI. The CDR3 is made up of 13 amino acids. With regard to this clonotype: One end of the junction varies from germline; a read error may be responsible.

TCRdb re-called the PCR reads with MiXCR, one entry per CDR3 protein. The table records roughly 19,000 distinct CDR3 sequences, about 38% of them present only once. This TCR was recovered from a male donor with esophageal squamous cell carcinoma. V gene TRBV2 combines with J gene TRBJ2-3; 7 positions match TRBD1. The sample comprised normal esophageal tissue next to the tumor. The CDR3 DNA is TGTGCCAGCAGTGAAGCGCTAGGGGGCCACGGGTTCTTC. Amino acids: CASSEALGGHGFF.